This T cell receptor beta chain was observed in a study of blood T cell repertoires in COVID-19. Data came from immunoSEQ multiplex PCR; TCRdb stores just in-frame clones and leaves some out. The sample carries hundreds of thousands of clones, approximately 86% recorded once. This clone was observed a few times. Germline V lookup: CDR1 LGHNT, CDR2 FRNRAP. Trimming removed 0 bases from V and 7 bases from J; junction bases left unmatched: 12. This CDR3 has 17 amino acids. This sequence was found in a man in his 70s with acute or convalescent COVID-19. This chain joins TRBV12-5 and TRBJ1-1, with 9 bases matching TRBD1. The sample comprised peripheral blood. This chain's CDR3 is CASGLVPPGQGLREAFF. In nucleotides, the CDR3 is TGTGCTAGTGGTTTGGTACCTCCGGGACAGGGCCTACGTGAAGCTTTCTTT.